This passage covers 20 T cell receptor beta chains from one sample sequenced in a study of shared clonotypes between healthy human individuals. Repertoires were generated with immunoSEQ multiplex PCR, while TCRdb's copy carries only in-frame clones and drops some. The data contain some 2,000,000 clones, around 95% of them singletons. Sequencing was carried out using naive CD4+ T cells sorted from blood. Subset defined: CD45RA+ positively selected. The receptors were sampled from a man between 18 and 29 years old in good health.

This clone appeared a single time. The gene calls are TRBV7-2 and TRBJ1-1; TRBD1 is a possible D gene (6 bases). Germline V gene data show CDR1 as SGHTA and CDR2 as FQGNSA. V dropped 5 bases and J dropped 5 bases, with 15 bases sitting between them. CDR3 length equals 14 residues. The CDR3, as DNA: TGTGCCAGCAGCCTCGGCGAGGGGGTTACTGAAGCTTTCTTT. Translated: CASSLGEGVTEAFF.

This clone was counted once. Additional DNA sequences in this sample encode the identical CDR3. The genes are TRBV7-2 and TRBJ2-7; D remains ambiguous. The CDR3 is made up of 13 amino acids. Germline V gene sequence: CDR1 SGHTA, CDR2 FQGNSA. V lost 0 bases to trimming and J lost 6 bases, with 9 bases between them. The CDR3 sequence: CASSLAELGEQYF. DNA for the CDR3: TGTGCCAGCAGCTTAGCGGAGCTAGGCGAGCAGTACTTC.

This chain connects TRBV15 to TRBJ2-7, with 7 bases lining up with TRBD1. Germline V gene data show CDR1 as LNHNV and CDR2 as YYDKDF (reference sequence). Trimming at V came to 0 bases and at J to 1 base, leaving 6 bases not matched to a gene. The CDR3 has 16 residues. CDR3 protein: CATSRDRSGGSYEQYF. As DNA, the CDR3 is TGTGCCACCAGCAGAGATAGGTCAGGGGGATCCTACGAGCAGTACTTC. The full variable domain, in which reference TRBV15 and TRBJ2-7 provide the parts outside the CDR3, is DAMVIQNPRYQVTQFGKPVTLSCSQTLNHNVMYWYQQKSSQAPKLLFHYYDKDFNNEADTPDNFQSRRPNTSFCFLDIRSPGLGDTAMYLCATSRDRSGGSYEQYFGPGTRLTVT.

V is TRBV29-1 and J is TRBJ2-7; TRBD2 aligns across 8 bases. The V and J ends lost 6 bases and 3 bases, in that order; junction bases with no gene match: 10. CDR3 size: 14 residues. Germline V CDR1 and CDR2: SQVTM, ANQGSEA. The chain's CDR3 is CSVARRGAVYEQYF. CDR3 DNA: TGCAGCGTCGCAAGGCGGGGGGCCGTCTACGAGCAGTACTTC.

V is TRBV6-1 and J is TRBJ1-1; tentative D call: TRBD1 (6 bases). Germline loops: CDR1 MNHNS, CDR2 SASEGT. The CDR3 loop spans 14 amino acids. Trimming shortened V by 6 bases and J by 0 bases, and 11 bases separated the two germline ends. CDR3 loop: CASRQGLMNTEAFF. CDR3 bases: TGTGCCAGCAGACAGGGACTCATGAACACTGAAGCTTTCTTT.

The chain combines TRBV11-2 with TRBJ1-1; TRBD1 agrees at 9 bases. The CDR3 has 15 amino acids. In germline, CDR1 is SGHAT, CDR2 FQNNGV. The V and J ends lost 4 bases and 4 bases, in that order; junction bases with no gene match: 7. CDR3 DNA sequence: TGTGCCAGCAGCTCCCCGGACAGGGGAACCACTGAAGCTTTCTTT. Amino acid sequence: CASSSPDRGTTEAFF.

For this clone: Other DNA sequences of this sample code for an identical CDR3. The chain is built from TRBV6-6 and TRBJ2-7, with 8 bases matching TRBD2. This CDR3 contains 15 residues. Germline assignment: CDR1 MNHNY and CDR2 SVGAGI (reference sequence). Trimming took 0 bases from V and 3 from J; bases not matched to a gene: 4. In nucleotides, the CDR3 is TGTGCCAGCAGTTACTCATCGGGGGGGTACTACGAGCAGTACTTC. Protein: CASSYSSGGYYEQYF.

The gene calls are TRBV10-2 and TRBJ2-3, with no clear D. There are 15 residues in the CDR3. The germline CDR1 and CDR2 sequences are WSHSY and SAAADI. The ends were cut back, 4 bases at V and 2 bases at J, with 13 bases in the middle. CDR3 nucleotide sequence: TGCGCCAGCAGTGGCCTGCCCGCGTCCACAGATACGCAGTATTTT. It is translated as CASSGLPASTDTQYF.

The chain has TRBV5-1 and TRBJ1-2; the match to TRBD1 covers 8 bases. The CDR3 runs 15 residues. V lost 4 bases, J lost 7 bases, and 12 bases stayed unmatched. Looked up from germline, CDR1 is SGHRS and CDR2 is YFSETQ. The CDR3 reads CASSLHFDRGFGYTF. The CDR3 DNA reads TGCGCCAGCAGCCTCCACTTCGACAGGGGATTTGGCTACACCTTC.

The rearrangement links TRBV5-4 to TRBJ2-2; tentative D call: TRBD2 (6 bases). Per germline, CDR1 SGHNT and CDR2 YYREEE (reference sequence). The CDR3 covers 14 residues. Trimming stripped 6 bases from V and 5 bases from J, with 14 bases between. CDR3: CASKTAGGTGELFF. The CDR3 DNA reads as TGTGCCAGCAAAACTGCCGGGGGTACCGGGGAGCTGTTTTTT. Full variable domain (outside the CDR3, taken from reference TRBV5-4 and TRBJ2-2): ETGVTQSPTHLIKTRGQQVTLRCSSQSGHNTVSWYQQALGQGPQFIFQYYREEENGRGNFPPRFSGLQFPNYSSELNVNALELDDSALYLCASKTAGGTGELFFGEGSRLTVL.

The chain recombines TRBV7-9 with TRBJ1-3; D gene unclear. The V and J ends lost 0 bases and 1 base respectively, with 7 bases between them. Germline CDR1 is SEHNR and CDR2 is FQNEAQ (reference sequence). This CDR3 contains 15 residues. CDR3 amino acids: CASSLAEHSGNTIYF. The DNA for the CDR3 is TGTGCCAGCAGCTTAGCAGAGCATTCTGGAAACACCATATATTTT.

V gene TRBV6-6 combines with J gene TRBJ2-1, with D possibly being TRBD1 (6 bases). Germline-derived CDR1 and CDR2 are MNHNY and SVGAGI (reference sequence). The V gene lost 5 bases and the J gene lost 2 bases, with 16 bases spanning the gap. The length of the CDR3 is 16 residues. The CDR3 region is CASSLPTGRAYNEQFF. The CDR3 DNA reads as TGTGCCAGCAGTCTTCCTACAGGGAGAGCCTACAATGAGCAGTTCTTC.

The chain couples TRBV7-9 to TRBJ2-7; 9 bases line up with TRBD2. V dropped 5 bases and J dropped 5; count of bases not matched to a gene: 7. The V gene's germline CDR1 is SEHNR and CDR2 FQNEAQ (reference sequence). The CDR3 has 14 amino acids. CDR3 sequence reads: CASSVSGSLDEQYF. The CDR3 region has the DNA TGTGCCAGCAGCGTTAGCGGGAGTCTCGACGAGCAGTACTTC.

The V gene is TRBV6-1, the J gene TRBJ1-2, with 9 nucleotides matching TRBD1. The germline CDR1 and CDR2 sequences are MNHNS and SASEGT. The trim removed 3 bases at V and 7 bases at J, leaving 9 bases unmatched. This CDR3 has 15 residues. CDR3 DNA: TGTGCCAGCAGTGACCCCGGGACAGGGCTCGGTGGCTACACCTTC. Translated: CASSDPGTGLGGYTF.

V gene TRBV30 combines with J gene TRBJ2-1; 16 positions agree with TRBD2. V was pared by 4 bases and J by 3 bases, with 12 bases of the junction left unmatched. The CDR3 totals 19 residues. Germline V gene sequence: CDR1 GTSNPN, CDR2 SVGIG (reference sequence). CDR3 nucleotide sequence: TGTGCCTGGACAAGGGGGACTAGCGGGAGGGTCCCAATCTACAATGAGCAGTTCTTC. It encodes CAWTRGTSGRVPIYNEQFF.

The genes are TRBV27 and TRBJ2-7, with D uncertain. Trimming shortened V by 0 bases and J by 0 bases, and 9 bases separated the two germline ends. The CDR3 covers 15 residues. Germline lookup yields CDR1 MNHEY and CDR2 SMNVEV (reference sequence). The CDR3 spells CASSLSVVPSYEQYF. CDR3 nucleotide sequence: TGTGCCAGCAGTTTATCGGTGGTCCCCTCCTACGAGCAGTACTTC.

Worth noting for this clone: The same CDR3 arises from other DNA sequences in this sample as well. This rearrangement joins TRBV5-1 to TRBJ2-3, with D perhaps TRBD2 (5 bases). Germline CDR1 SGHRS, CDR2 YFSETQ. V was trimmed by 0 bases and J by 0 bases, leaving 8 bases between them. The CDR3 is 15 residues long. The CDR3 DNA sequence: TGCGCCAGCAGCTTGGTGACGGGAAGCACAGATACGCAGTATTTT. It codes for CASSLVTGSTDTQYF.

The chain joins TRBV9 to TRBJ2-6; perhaps TRBD2 as D (7 bases). The CDR3 runs 18 residues. Germline V gene sequence: CDR1 SGDLS, CDR2 YYNGEE. The V and J ends lost 0 bases and 2 bases respectively, with 15 bases between them. The CDR3 coding sequence is TGTGCCAGCAGCGTAGCCGGGGGGCTTGGGACTGGGGCCAACGTCCTGACTTTC. Its translation is CASSVAGGLGTGANVLTF. The full variable domain, its missing parts supplied by reference TRBV9 and TRBJ2-6, is DSGVTQTPKHLITATGQRVTLRCSPRSGDLSVYWYQQSLDQGLQFLIQYYNGEERAKGNILERFSAQQFPDLHSELNLSSLELGDSALYFCASSVAGGLGTGANVLTFGAGSRLTVL.

The chain carries TRBV5-4 and TRBJ2-7, with D tentatively TRBD1 (6 bases). The ends were cut back, 0 bases at V and 2 bases at J, with 12 bases in the middle. The V gene's germline CDR1 is SGHNT and CDR2 YYREEE (reference sequence). CDR3 length equals 15 residues. CDR3 nucleotides: TGTGCCAGCAGCTTGGGGGGGCCGACTACCTACGAGCAGTACTTC. Translating gives CASSLGGPTTYEQYF.

The J gene is TRBJ1-1, the V gene TRBV7-6, with TRBD1 matching over 7 bases. Unmatched junction bases numbered 4, after V lost 5 bases and J lost 4 bases. CDR1 is SGHVS, CDR2 FNYEAQ, per germline. This CDR3 has 13 amino acids. The CDR3 loop is CASSQTGPTEAFF. Here the CDR3 DNA reads TGTGCCAGCAGCCAGACAGGGCCCACTGAAGCTTTCTTT.